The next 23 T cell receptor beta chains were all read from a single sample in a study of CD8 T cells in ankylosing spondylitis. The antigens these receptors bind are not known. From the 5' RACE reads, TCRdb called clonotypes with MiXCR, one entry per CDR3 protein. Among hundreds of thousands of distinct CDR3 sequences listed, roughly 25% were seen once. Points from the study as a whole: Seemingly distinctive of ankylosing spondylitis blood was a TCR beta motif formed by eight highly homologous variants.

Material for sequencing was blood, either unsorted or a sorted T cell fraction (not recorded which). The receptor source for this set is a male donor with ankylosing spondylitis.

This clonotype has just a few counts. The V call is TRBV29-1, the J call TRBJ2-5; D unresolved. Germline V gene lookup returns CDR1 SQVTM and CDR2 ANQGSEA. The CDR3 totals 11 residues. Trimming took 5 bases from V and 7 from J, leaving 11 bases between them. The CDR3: CSVRGLGTQYF. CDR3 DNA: TGCAGCGTTAGAGGTCTCGGGACCCAGTACTTC. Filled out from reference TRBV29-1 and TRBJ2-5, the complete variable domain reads SAVISQKPSRDICQRGTSLTIQCQVDSQVTMMFWYRQQPGQSLTLIATANQGSEATYESGFVIDKFPISRPNLTFSTLTVSNMSPEDSSIYLCSVRGLGTQYFGPGTRLLVL.

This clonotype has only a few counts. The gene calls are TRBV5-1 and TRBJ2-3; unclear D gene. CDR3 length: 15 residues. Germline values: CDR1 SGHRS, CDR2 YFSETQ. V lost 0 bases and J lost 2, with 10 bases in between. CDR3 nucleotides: TGCGCCAGCAGCTTGGTATGGATAAACACAGATACGCAGTATTTT. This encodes CASSLVWINTDTQYF.

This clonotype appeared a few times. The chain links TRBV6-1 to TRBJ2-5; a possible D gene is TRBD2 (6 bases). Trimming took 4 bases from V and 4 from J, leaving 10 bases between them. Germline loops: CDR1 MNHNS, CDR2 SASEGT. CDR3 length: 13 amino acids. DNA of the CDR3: TGTGCCAGCAGTGGGGCGGGACTAGAGACCCAGTACTTC. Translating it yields CASSGAGLETQYF.

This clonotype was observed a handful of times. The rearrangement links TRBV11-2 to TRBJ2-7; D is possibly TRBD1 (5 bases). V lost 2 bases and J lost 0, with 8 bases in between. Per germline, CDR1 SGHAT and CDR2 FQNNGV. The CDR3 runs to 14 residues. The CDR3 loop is CASSLIRASYEQYF. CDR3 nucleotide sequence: TGTGCCAGCAGCTTAATCAGGGCCTCCTACGAGCAGTACTTC.

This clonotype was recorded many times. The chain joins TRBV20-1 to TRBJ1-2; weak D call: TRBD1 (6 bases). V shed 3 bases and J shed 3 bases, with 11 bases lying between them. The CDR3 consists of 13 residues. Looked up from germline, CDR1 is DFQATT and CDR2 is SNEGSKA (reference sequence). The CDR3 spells CSASRDTDYGYTF. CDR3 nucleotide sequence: TGCAGTGCTAGCCGGGACACCGACTATGGCTACACCTTC.

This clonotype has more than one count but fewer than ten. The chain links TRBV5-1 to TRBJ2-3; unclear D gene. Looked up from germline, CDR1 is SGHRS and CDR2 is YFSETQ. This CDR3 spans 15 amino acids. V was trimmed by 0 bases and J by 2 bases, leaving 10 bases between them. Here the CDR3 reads CASSLEDPATDTQYF. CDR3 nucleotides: TGCGCCAGCAGCTTGGAGGACCCCGCCACAGATACGCAGTATTTT. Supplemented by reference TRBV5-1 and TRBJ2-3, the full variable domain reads KAGVTQTPRYLIKTRGQQVTLSCSPISGHRSVSWYQQTPGQGLQFLFEYFSETQRNKGNFPGRFSGRQFSNSRSEMNVSTLELGDSALYLCASSLEDPATDTQYFGPGTRLTVL.

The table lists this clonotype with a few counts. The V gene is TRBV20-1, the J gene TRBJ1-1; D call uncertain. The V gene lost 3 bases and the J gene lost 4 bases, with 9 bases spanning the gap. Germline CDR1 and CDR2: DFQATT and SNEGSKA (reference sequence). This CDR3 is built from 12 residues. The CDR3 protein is CSARPDPTEAFF. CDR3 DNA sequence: TGCAGTGCTAGGCCAGACCCCACTGAAGCTTTCTTT.

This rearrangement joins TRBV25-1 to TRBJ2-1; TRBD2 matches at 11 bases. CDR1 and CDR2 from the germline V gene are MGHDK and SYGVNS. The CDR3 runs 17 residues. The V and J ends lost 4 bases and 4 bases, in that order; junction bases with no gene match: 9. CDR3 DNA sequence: TGTGCCAGCAGTGCCACTACGGGACTAGCGGTTTACAATGAGCAGTTCTTC. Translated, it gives CASSATTGLAVYNEQFF.

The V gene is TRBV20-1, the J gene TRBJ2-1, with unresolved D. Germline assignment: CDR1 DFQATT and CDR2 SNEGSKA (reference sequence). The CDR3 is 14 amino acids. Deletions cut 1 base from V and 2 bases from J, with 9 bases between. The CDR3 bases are TGCAGTGCTAGAGGTGACGTAACCTACAATGAGCAGTTCTTC. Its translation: CSARGDVTYNEQFF.

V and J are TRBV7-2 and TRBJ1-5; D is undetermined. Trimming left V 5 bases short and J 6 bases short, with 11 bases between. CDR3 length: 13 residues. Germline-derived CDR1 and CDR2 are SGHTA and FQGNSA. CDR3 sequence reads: CASSPPAGQPQHF. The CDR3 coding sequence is TGTGCCAGCAGCCCACCAGCGGGTCAGCCCCAGCATTTT.

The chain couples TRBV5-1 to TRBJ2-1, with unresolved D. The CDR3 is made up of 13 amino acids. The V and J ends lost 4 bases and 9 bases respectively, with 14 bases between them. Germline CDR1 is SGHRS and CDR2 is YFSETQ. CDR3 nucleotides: TGCGCCAGCAGCCTTGGACCGTCGGGTGAGCAGTTCTTC. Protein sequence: CASSLGPSGEQFF.

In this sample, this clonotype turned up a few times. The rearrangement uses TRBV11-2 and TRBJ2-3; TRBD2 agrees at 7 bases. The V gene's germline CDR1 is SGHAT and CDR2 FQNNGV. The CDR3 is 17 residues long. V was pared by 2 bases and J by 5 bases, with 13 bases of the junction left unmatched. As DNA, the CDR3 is TGTGCCAGCAGCTTATATCCTTCTAGCGGCTATGTAGATACGCAGTATTTT. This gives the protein CASSLYPSSGYVDTQYF.

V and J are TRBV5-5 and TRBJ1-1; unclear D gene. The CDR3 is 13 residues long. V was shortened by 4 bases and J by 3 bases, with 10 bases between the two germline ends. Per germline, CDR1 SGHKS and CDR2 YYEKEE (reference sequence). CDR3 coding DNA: TGTGCCAGCAGCCGAGACGAGGACACTGAAGCTTTCTTT. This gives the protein CASSRDEDTEAFF. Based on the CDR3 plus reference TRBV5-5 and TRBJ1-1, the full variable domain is DAGVTQSPTHLIKTRGQQVTLRCSPISGHKSVSWYQQVLGQGPQFIFQYYEKEERGRGNFPDRFSARQFPNYSSELNVNALLLGDSALYLCASSRDEDTEAFFGQGTRLTVV.

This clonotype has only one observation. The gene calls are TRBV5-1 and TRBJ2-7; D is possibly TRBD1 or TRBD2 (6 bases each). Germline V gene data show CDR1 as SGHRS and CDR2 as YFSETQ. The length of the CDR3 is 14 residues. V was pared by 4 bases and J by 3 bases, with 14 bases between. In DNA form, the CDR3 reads TGCGCCAGCAGCCCGGGGGCGGGCAACTACGAGCAGTACTTC. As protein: CASSPGAGNYEQYF. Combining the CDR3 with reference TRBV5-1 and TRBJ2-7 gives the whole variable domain KAGVTQTPRYLIKTRGQQVTLSCSPISGHRSVSWYQQTPGQGLQFLFEYFSETQRNKGNFPGRFSGRQFSNSRSEMNVSTLELGDSALYLCASSPGAGNYEQYFGPGTRLTVT.

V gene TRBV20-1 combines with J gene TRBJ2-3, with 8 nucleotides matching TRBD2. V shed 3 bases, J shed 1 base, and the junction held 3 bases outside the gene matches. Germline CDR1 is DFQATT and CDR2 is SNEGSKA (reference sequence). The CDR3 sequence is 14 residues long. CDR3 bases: TGCAGTGCTAGTTGGCGGGAGGGCACAGATACGCAGTATTTT. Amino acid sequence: CSASWREGTDTQYF.

The CDR3 here is CASSLYGDQPQHF. In DNA, the CDR3 is TGTGCCAGCAGTTTATATGGGGATCAGCCCCAGCATTTT. This chain connects TRBV27 to TRBJ1-5; D is unresolved. The CDR3 contains 13 residues. Trimming took 1 base from V and 5 from J, leaving 6 bases between them. Germline V gene lookup returns CDR1 MNHEY and CDR2 SMNVEV (reference sequence).

CDR3 bases: TGTGCCACCAGTGATGTCAGGGGCACGGGGGAGACCCAGTACTTC. It is translated as CATSDVRGTGETQYF. The chain has TRBV24-1 and TRBJ2-5; tentatively, D is TRBD1 (6 bases). The CDR3 is 15 amino acids. V lost 3 bases to trimming and J lost 5 bases, with 15 bases between them. Germline V gene sequence: CDR1 KGHDR, CDR2 SFDVKD.

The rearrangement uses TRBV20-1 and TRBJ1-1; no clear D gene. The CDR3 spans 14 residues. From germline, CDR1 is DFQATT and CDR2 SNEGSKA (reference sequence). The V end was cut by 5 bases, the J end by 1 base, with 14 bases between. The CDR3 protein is CSAYLGLTNTEAFF. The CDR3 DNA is TGCAGTGCTTATTTAGGACTCACGAACACTGAAGCTTTCTTT.

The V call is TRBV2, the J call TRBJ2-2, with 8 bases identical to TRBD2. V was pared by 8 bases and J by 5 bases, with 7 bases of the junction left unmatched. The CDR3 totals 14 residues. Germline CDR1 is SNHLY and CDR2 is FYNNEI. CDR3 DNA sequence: TGTGCCAGCGGTCGCGGGAGGTCAACCGGGGAGCTGTTTTTT. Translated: CASGRGRSTGELFF.

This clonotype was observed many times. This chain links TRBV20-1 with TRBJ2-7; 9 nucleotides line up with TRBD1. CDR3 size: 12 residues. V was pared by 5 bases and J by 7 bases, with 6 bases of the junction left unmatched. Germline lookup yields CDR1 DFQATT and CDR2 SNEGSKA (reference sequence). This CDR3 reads CSAGTGRWEQYV. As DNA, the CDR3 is TGCAGTGCTGGGACAGGGCGGTGGGAGCAGTACGTC.

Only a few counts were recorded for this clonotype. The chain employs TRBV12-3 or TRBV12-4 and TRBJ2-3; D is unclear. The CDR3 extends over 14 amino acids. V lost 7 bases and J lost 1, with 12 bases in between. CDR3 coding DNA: TGTGCCAGCAAATTCAGCGATCGCACAGATACGCAGTATTTT. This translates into CASKFSDRTDTQYF.

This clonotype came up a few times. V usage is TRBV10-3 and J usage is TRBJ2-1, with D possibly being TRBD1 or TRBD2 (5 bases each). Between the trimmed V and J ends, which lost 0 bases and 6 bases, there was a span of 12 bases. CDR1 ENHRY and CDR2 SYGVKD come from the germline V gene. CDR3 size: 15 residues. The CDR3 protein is CAISESGVAINEQFF. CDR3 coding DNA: TGTGCCATCAGTGAGTCGGGGGTAGCTATCAATGAGCAGTTCTTC.

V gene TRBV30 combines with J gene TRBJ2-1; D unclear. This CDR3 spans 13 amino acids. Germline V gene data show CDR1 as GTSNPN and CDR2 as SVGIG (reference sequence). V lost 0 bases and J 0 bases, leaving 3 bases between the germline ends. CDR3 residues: CAWSVDSYNEQFF. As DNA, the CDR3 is TGTGCCTGGAGTGTGGACTCCTACAATGAGCAGTTCTTC.